This T cell receptor (beta chain) was found in a study of blood T cell repertoires in COVID-19. Whole-study context: Samples representing acute and convalescent COVID-19 were sourced from the United States, Italy and Spain.

Germline V CDR1 and CDR2: SGDLS, YYNGEE. Trimming pared 4 bases from V and 2 bases from J, leaving 18 bases between. The CDR3 spans 16 residues. Only in-frame clones appear in the TCRdb table, and some are missing; sequencing was by immunoSEQ multiplex PCR. Of some 290,000 clones listed, roughly 93% are singletons. Participants, 18 to 89 years old, spanned about two dozen US areas. The source of this sequence is a woman aged 40 to 49 with acute COVID-19. The sequencing input was PBMCs or T cells enriched from blood (not recorded which). The chain employs TRBV9 and TRBJ2-5; the D gene is possibly TRBD2 (6 bases). CDR3: CASSTTPGGAQETQYF. The DNA of the CDR3 is TGTGCCAGCAGCACCACTCCAGGAGGGGCTCAAGAGACCCAGTACTTC.